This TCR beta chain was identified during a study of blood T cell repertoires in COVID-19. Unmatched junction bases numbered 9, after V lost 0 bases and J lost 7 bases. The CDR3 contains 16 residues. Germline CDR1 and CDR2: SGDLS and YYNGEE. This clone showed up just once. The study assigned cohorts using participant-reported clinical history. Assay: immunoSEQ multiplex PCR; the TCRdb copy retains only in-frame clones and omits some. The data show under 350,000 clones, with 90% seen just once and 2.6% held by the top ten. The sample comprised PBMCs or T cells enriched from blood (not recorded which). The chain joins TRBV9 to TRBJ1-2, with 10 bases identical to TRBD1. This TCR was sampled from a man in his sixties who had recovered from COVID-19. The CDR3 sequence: CASSVGWDRGLVGYTF. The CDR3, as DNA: TGTGCCAGCAGCGTAGGGTGGGACAGGGGCCTAGTTGGCTACACCTTC.